This is a list of T cell receptor beta chains from one sample in a study of blood T cell repertoires in COVID-19. Profiling relied on immunoSEQ multiplex PCR, and the TCRdb table lists in-frame clones only, not all of them. Of 450,000 or so clones listed, 70% to 90% were seen once; the top ten hold around 1.5%. The sequencing input was peripheral blood. Receptor source: a woman between 40 and 55 years old with COVID-19, enrolled during active disease. The CDR3 runs from the conserved cysteine through the conserved F or W. Fields, in order: J gene, D gene, V gene, clone size, CDR3 DNA, CDR3 protein. The D gene is left open where the match is weak. Size values are once, few and many counts, or a class for expanded clones, and some rows have none.

TRBJ1-2	TRBD1	TRBV4-3	once	TGCGCCAGCAGCCAGACGATAGGGGACAGGGGGGCTGGCTACACCTTC	CASSQTIGDRGAGYTF
TRBJ1-2	NA	TRBV19	NA	TGTGCCAGTAGTATCAGACAAACTTCCACCTTC	CASSIRQTSTF
TRBJ1-1	NA	TRBV9	NA	TGTGCCAGCAGCGTGTACGGGAACACTGAAGCTTTCTTT	CASSVYGNTEAFF
TRBJ1-2	TRBD1	TRBV5-1	NA	TGCGCCAGCAGCTTGGAGGGGCAGGGGGGCGGCTACACCTTC	CASSLEGQGGGYTF
TRBJ2-1	NA	TRBV28	NA	TGTGCCAGCTCCTCTCCCTATGAGCAGTTCTTC	CASSSPYEQFF
TRBJ2-3	NA	TRBV28	NA	TGTGCCAGCGTCACCGCGACAGATACGCAGTATTTT	CASVTATDTQYF
TRBJ2-2	NA	TRBV7-2	NA	TGTGCCAGCAGCTTGAGGTTTATGGGCGGGGAGCTGTTTTTT	CASSLRFMGGELFF
TRBJ1-2	NA	TRBV27	NA	TGTGCCAGCAGGGATACGACCTGGGCGTGGAACGGCTACACCTTC	CASRDTTWAWNGYTF
TRBJ2-3	NA	TRBV19	NA	TGTGCCAGTAGTATCAGCCAGGGTAGCACAGATACGCAGTATTTT	CASSISQGSTDTQYF
TRBJ2-7	TRBD2	TRBV19	NA	TGTGCCAGTAGTACCTCGGGAGGCAGCTCCTACGAGCAGTACTTC	CASSTSGGSSYEQYF
TRBJ1-6	NA	TRBV11-2	NA	TGTGCCAGCAGCATCCGACTCCAGGGGAGCTCCTATAATTCACCCCTCCACTTT	CASSIRLQGSSYNSPLHF
TRBJ1-5	NA	TRBV28	NA	TGTGCCAGCAGTTTCCCAGGATTTAATCAGCCCCAGCATTTT	CASSFPGFNQPQHF
TRBJ1-2	NA	TRBV12-3/TRBV12-4	NA	TGTGCCAGCACGAATCGGGGGGTGGATGGCTACACCTTC	CASTNRGVDGYTF
TRBJ1-3	NA	TRBV7-2	NA	TGTGCCAGCAGCTTCCCACTGAGCTCTGGAAACACCATATATTTT	CASSFPLSSGNTIYF
TRBJ1-1	NA	TRBV27	NA	TGTGCCAGCAGTTTTTGGCAGGGCCCAGCTTTCTTT	CASSFWQGPAFF
TRBJ1-5	NA	TRBV18	NA	TGTGCCAGCTCACCAATTTCGGTTTTCAATCAGCCCCAGCATTTT	CASSPISVFNQPQHF
TRBJ1-5	NA	TRBV28	NA	TGTGCCAGCCCCCCCTCCGGGACTTCGGCTAATCAGCCCCAGCATTTT	CASPPSGTSANQPQHF
TRBJ2-1	TRBD2	TRBV24-1	NA	TGTGCCACCAGTGATCCACCGGGAGGTGAGCAGTTCTTC	CATSDPPGGEQFF
TRBJ2-2	NA	TRBV5-4	NA	TGTGCCAGCAGCTTGGGGAGGAACACCGGGGAGCTGTTTTTT	CASSLGRNTGELFF
TRBJ2-1	NA	TRBV6-2/TRBV6-3	NA	TGTGCCAGCAGTTACATCAAGACAGGCCCACGTGAGCAGTTCTTC	CASSYIKTGPREQFF
TRBJ1-2	NA	TRBV28	NA	TGTGCCAGCAGTTTCGGGATCGGCTATGGCTACACCTTC	CASSFGIGYGYTF
TRBJ1-4	TRBD1	TRBV10-3	NA	TGTGCCATCAGTGCCCAGGGGGGATATAATGAAAAACTGTTTTTT	CAISAQGGYNEKLFF
TRBJ1-2	TRBD1	TRBV7-9	NA	TGTGCCAGCAGCTCCGGGACAGGGGGCTATGGCTACACCTTC	CASSSGTGGYGYTF
TRBJ2-2	TRBD1	TRBV7-2	NA	TGTGCCATCCCCCGGGACAGGAACACCGGGGAGCTGTTTTTT	CAIPRDRNTGELFF
TRBJ1-5	NA	TRBV7-8	NA	TGTGCCAGCAGCTTAGGCCAAACAGGGAATCAGCCCCAGCATTTT	CASSLGQTGNQPQHF
TRBJ1-3	NA	TRBV28	NA	TGTGCCAGCGGGCGGGGCAGCTCTGGAAACACCATATATTTT	CASGRGSSGNTIYF
TRBJ1-2	NA	TRBV9	once	TGTGCCAGCAGCGTTGGGAGCCGGAAAGAGGGCTACACCTTC	CASSVGSRKEGYTF
TRBJ2-2	NA	TRBV5-1	NA	TGCGCCAGCAGTGACCCAGGGGCCGGGGAGCTGTTTTTT	CASSDPGAGELFF
TRBJ1-4	NA	TRBV28	few	TGTGCCAGCAGTCAACGTCAGGATCCAACTAATGAAAAACTGTTTTTT	CASSQRQDPTNEKLFF
TRBJ1-1	NA	TRBV5-4	NA	TGTGCCAGCAGCCCCGAGGGGCGGGGGGCAGGGACTGAAGCTTTCTTT	CASSPEGRGAGTEAFF
TRBJ1-1	NA	TRBV19	NA	TGTGCCAGCCGGACAGTGGGAGAAGCTTTCTTT	CASRTVGEAFF
TRBJ2-1	TRBD2	TRBV11-2	NA	TGTGCCAGCAGCTTTGGTTTAGCGGGAGATGTCTACAATGAGCAGTTCTTC	CASSFGLAGDVYNEQFF
TRBJ1-2	TRBD1	TRBV4-3	NA	TGCGCCAGCAGCCAAGAGGCACAGGGGGTCAACTATGGCTACACCTTC	CASSQEAQGVNYGYTF
TRBJ2-1	NA	TRBV7-2	once	TGTGCCAGCAGCTTAGACGGGGGGCCTGAGGAGCAGTTCTTC	CASSLDGGPEEQFF
TRBJ2-7	NA	TRBV5-1	NA	TGCGCCAGCAGCTTAGTTCAGGGCCCCTACGAGCAGTACTTC	CASSLVQGPYEQYF
TRBJ2-3	NA	TRBV7-3	NA	TGTGCCAGCAGCTTACAGGGAGGTAGCACAGATACGCAGTATTTT	CASSLQGGSTDTQYF
TRBJ1-2	NA	TRBV5-1	NA	TGCGCCAGCAGCTCTGACAGGACTAACTATGGCTACACCTTC	CASSSDRTNYGYTF
TRBJ1-1	TRBD1	TRBV2	NA	TGTGCCAGCAGGAACAACAGGGGGACTGAAGCTTTCTTT	CASRNNRGTEAFF
TRBJ2-7	NA	TRBV5-5	once	TGTGCCAGCAGCTTTGGGCCCAGCCTGTCCTCCTACGAGCAGTACTTC	CASSFGPSLSSYEQYF
TRBJ1-5	TRBD1	TRBV3-1/TRBV3-2	NA	TGTGCCAGCAGCCTACGTTCATTACCGGGACAGAAAATTTTGGGTAAGCCCCAGCATTTT	CASSLRSLPGQKILGKPQHF
TRBJ2-1	NA	TRBV27	NA	TGTGCCAGCAGTTTATACCCCTCGGGGTACTACAATGAGCAGTTCTTC	CASSLYPSGYYNEQFF
TRBJ1-2	NA	TRBV28	NA	TGTGCCAGCAGTTTATCGGACAGACTCTATGGCTACACCTTC	CASSLSDRLYGYTF
TRBJ2-5	TRBD1	TRBV2	NA	TGTGCCAGCAGTGAAAGAGCAGGGGGCGGGAAGACCCAGTACTTC	CASSERAGGGKTQYF
TRBJ1-2	TRBD1	TRBV27	NA	TGTGCCAGCAGCTTGGGACAGGGGGATGGCTACACCTTC	CASSLGQGDGYTF
TRBJ2-6	TRBD1	TRBV29-1	few	TGCAGCGTAGTACAGGGGTCTGGGGCCAACGTCCTGACTTTC	CSVVQGSGANVLTF
TRBJ2-5	TRBD1	TRBV9	NA	TGTGCCAGCAGCGTGGGGACAGGGAGGCGAGAGACCCAGTACTTC	CASSVGTGRRETQYF
TRBJ2-5	TRBD2	TRBV7-2	NA	TGTGCCAGCAGCTCCGGACTAGTTCGCGAGACCCAGTACTTC	CASSSGLVRETQYF
TRBJ1-2	NA	TRBV7-9	NA	TGTGCCAGCACCGAGGGGGGGTCCCACTTC	CASTEGGSHF
TRBJ2-7	TRBD1	TRBV14	NA	TGTGCCAGCAGCCCCGGGACAGGGATTTCCTACGAGCAGTACTTC	CASSPGTGISYEQYF
TRBJ1-6	NA	TRBV11-2	NA	TGTGCCAGCAGCTTAGAGGCCGGGAATATAATTCAAACCCTCCACTTT	CASSLEAGNIIQTLHF